The clone carrying this TCR beta chain was detected only a few times. The data are from a study of T cells of healthy individuals. MiXCR was run by TCRdb on the 5' RACE reads, yielding one entry per CDR3 protein. The profile shows around 83,000 distinct CDR3 sequences, approximately 4.8% of them singletons. This CDR3 has 12 residues. Germline CDR1 and CDR2: MNHEY and SVGEGT. V was shortened by 4 bases and J by 6 bases, with 9 bases between the two germline ends. The receptor's source is a female donor in good health. J is TRBJ1-1 and V is TRBV6-2 or TRBV6-3; D is ambiguous. CDR3 protein: CASSLWGSEAFF. In DNA form, the CDR3 reads TGTGCCAGCAGTTTGTGGGGTTCTGAAGCTTTCTTT.